These 32 T cell receptor beta chains came from one sample sequenced in a study of cytomegalovirus exposure and HLA in healthy donors. The primer mix had 60 Vbeta and 13 Jbeta primers. Sequencing was performed with immunoSEQ multiplex PCR; in TCRdb, only in-frame clones are kept and a portion is missing. The sample holds a few hundred thousand clones, about 75% seen once. Specimen: PBMCs. The receptors originated from a young woman in good health and CMV-seronegative.

The rearrangement uses TRBV6-1 and TRBJ2-7; 11 bases align to TRBD2. After removal of 4 bases from V and 7 bases from J, the junction contained 3 bases not matched to a gene. This CDR3 is built from 13 residues. Germline V lookup: CDR1 MNHNS, CDR2 SASEGT. CDR3 in DNA: TGTGCCAGCAGTGTCGGACTAGCGGGTGAGCAGTACTTC. This gives the protein CASSVGLAGEQYF.

V and J are TRBV7-2 and TRBJ2-7; TRBD1 matches 7 bases. The germline V gene has CDR1 SGHTA and CDR2 FQGNSA. V shed 5 bases, J shed 3 bases, and the junction held 10 bases outside the gene matches. This CDR3 is built from 15 residues. The CDR3 region has the DNA TGTGCCAGCAGCCAGCGGACAGGTTCCCTCTACGAGCAGTACTTC. This sequence encodes CASSQRTGSLYEQYF.

This clone was counted between two and nine times. The chain joins TRBV7-8 to TRBJ1-1; 8 positions agree with TRBD1. V shed 7 bases and J 5 bases; nucleotides not matched to a gene: 12. This CDR3 spans 15 amino acids. CDR1 is SGHVS and CDR2 is FQNEAQ in the germline V gene. As DNA, the CDR3 is TGTGCCAGCATATTCTCCGGGACAGGATTAACTGAAGCTTTCTTT. Translated: CASIFSGTGLTEAFF.

The V gene is TRBV30, the J gene TRBJ1-1; tentative D call: TRBD1 (6 bases). V was shortened by 0 bases and J by 11 bases, with 16 bases between the two germline ends. The germline V gene encodes CDR1 GTSNPN and CDR2 SVGIG (reference sequence). CDR3 length: 13 amino acids. CDR3 sequence (DNA): TGTGCCTGGAGTGTCCCTCAGGGGATGGGGGCTTTCTTT. It translates to CAWSVPQGMGAFF.

This rearrangement joins TRBV5-1 to TRBJ1-6, with a weak D call TRBD1 (6 bases). CDR1 and CDR2 (germline): SGHRS, YFSETQ. The CDR3 covers 15 residues. With 3 bases removed from V and 7 bases from J, the gap between germline ends came to 14 bases. CDR3 sequence (DNA): TGCGCCAGCAGCTGGGGGGGGCAGACGAATTCACCCCTCCACTTT. It codes for CASSWGGQTNSPLHF.

This sequence joins TRBV27 and TRBJ2-7; the D gene is possibly TRBD1 (6 bases). Per the germline V gene, CDR1 is MNHEY and CDR2 is SMNVEV (reference sequence). V was cut by 5 bases and J by 5 bases, with 13 bases left in between. This CDR3 region has 13 residues. This CDR3 reads CASSVVGQNEQYF. For the CDR3, the DNA is TGTGCCAGCAGTGTCGTGGGACAAAACGAGCAGTACTTC.

Concerning this clone: The junction departs from germline at one end; a sequencing error may be responsible. V is TRBV7-9 and J is TRBJ1-2, with 7 positions matching TRBD1. The length of the CDR3 is 16 residues. The germline V gene has CDR1 SEHNR and CDR2 FQNEAQ (reference sequence). The CDR3 reads CSSRGGGGPFSVDYTF. DNA for the CDR3: TGTTCCAGCAGAGGAGGGGGCGGCCCCTTTTCGGTTGACTACACCTTC.

The rearrangement joins TRBV4-1 to TRBJ2-3, with D perhaps TRBD1 (5 bases). Germline V gives CDR1 MGHRA, CDR2 YSYEKL. The CDR3 loop spans 14 amino acids. V was cut by 7 bases and J by 1 base, with 12 bases left in between. This CDR3 reads CASMTVFGTDTQYF. In DNA, the CDR3 is TGCGCCAGCATGACAGTTTTTGGCACAGATACGCAGTATTTT.

The V and J genes are TRBV29-1 and TRBJ2-5, with TRBD2 identical over 8 bases. There are 14 residues in the CDR3. Germline trimming cut 3 bases from V and 5 bases from J; bases unmatched to any gene: 8. The V gene's germline CDR1 is SQVTM and CDR2 ANQGSEA. The CDR3 nucleotides read TGCAGCGTTGATACGACACCGGGGGGGGAGACCCAGTACTTC. Encoded protein: CSVDTTPGGETQYF.

As concerns this clone: Relative to the germline gene, one junction end is altered; a read error may explain this. This chain joins TRBV7-7 and TRBJ2-1, with 10 bases matching TRBD2. The germline V gene has CDR1 SSHAT and CDR2 FNYEAQ (reference sequence). The CDR3 extends over 17 amino acids. In nucleotides, the CDR3 is TGTGCTAGCAGCGCTGGAGGAGCGGGGGGGCCGATTAATGAGCAGTTCTTC. It is translated as CASSAGGAGGPINEQFF.

The chain links TRBV29-1 to TRBJ2-3, with D possibly being TRBD1 (5 bases). Germline CDR1 reads SQVTM; CDR2 reads ANQGSEA. This CDR3 comprises 11 residues. Trimming removed 0 bases at V and 10 bases at J, with 8 bases between. This CDR3 is CSVEDEGAQYF. Written as DNA, the CDR3 is TGCAGCGTTGAAGATGAAGGGGCGCAGTATTTT.

The DNA of the CDR3 is TGTGCCAGCAGGGGACAGACGAACACCATATATTTT. It translates to CASRGQTNTIYF. The chain employs TRBV6-5 and TRBJ1-3; 7 nucleotides match TRBD1. Germline assignment: CDR1 MNHEY and CDR2 SVGAGI. The CDR3 has 12 amino acids. J gave up 7 bases and V 6 bases, and 3 bases lay outside the gene matches.

This clone is a singleton in its sample. Here the CDR3 reads CASSRGGWTEAFF. For the CDR3, the DNA is TGTGCCAGCAGTAGGGGGGGCTGGACTGAAGCTTTCTTT. The chain carries TRBV6-5 and TRBJ1-1; maybe TRBD1 (6 bases). Germline-derived CDR1 and CDR2 are MNHEY and SVGAGI. The CDR3 runs to 13 residues. Trimming left V 5 bases short and J 5 bases short, with 12 bases between.

Comment on this clone: A far larger clone lies a single base away; this is likely a read error. The V and J genes are TRBV12-5 and TRBJ2-3; TRBD2 matches 7 bases. Germline-derived CDR1 and CDR2 are LGHNT and FRNRAP. CDR3 length: 18 residues. DNA for the CDR3: TGTGCTAGTGGTTTACCCAGTCCCCCCGGGGGGTACTACAATGAGCCGTTCTTC. It encodes CASGLPSPPGGYYNEPFF.

The rearrangement joins TRBV7-6 to TRBJ2-1; TRBD2 matches at 7 bases. The CDR3 covers 15 residues. Unmatched junction bases numbered 4, after V lost 2 bases and J lost 3 bases. Germline V gene sequence: CDR1 SGHVS, CDR2 FNYEAQ. CDR3 nucleotides: TGTGCCAGCAGCTTAACGGGGGGAGACTACAATGAGCAGTTCTTC. It yields the protein CASSLTGGDYNEQFF.

The V and J genes are TRBV11-3 and TRBJ2-1, with TRBD2 matching 10 bases. The CDR3 extends over 14 amino acids. Germline V gene data show CDR1 as SGHNT and CDR2 as YENEEA. After removal of 4 bases from V and 9 bases from J, the junction contained 6 bases not matched to a gene. The CDR3 here is CASSSRTSGGEQFF. DNA for the CDR3: TGTGCCAGCAGCTCCCGGACTAGCGGCGGTGAGCAGTTCTTC.

V is TRBV27 and J is TRBJ1-1, with unresolved D. Germline-derived CDR1 and CDR2 are MNHEY and SMNVEV (reference sequence). Trimming left V 6 bases short and J 1 base short, with 9 bases between. The CDR3 runs 13 residues. Here the CDR3 DNA reads TGTGCCAGCAGGACCAGGCCGAACACTGAAGCTTTCTTT. Protein: CASRTRPNTEAFF.

The genes are TRBV7-2 and TRBJ1-2, with D possibly matching TRBD1 (6 bases). V dropped 0 bases and J dropped 2 bases, with 10 bases sitting between them. The CDR3 runs to 15 residues. Germline values: CDR1 SGHTA, CDR2 FQGNSA. The CDR3 loop reads CASSLALRGNYGYTF. CDR3 nucleotides: TGTGCCAGCAGCTTAGCGCTGAGGGGGAACTATGGCTACACCTTC.

The chain carries TRBV19 and TRBJ2-3; tentatively, D is TRBD2 (5 bases). Deletions cut 7 bases from V and 3 bases from J, with 14 bases between. This CDR3 comprises 14 residues. Germline CDR1 LNHDA, CDR2 SQIVND (reference sequence). CDR3 nucleotides: TGTGCCAGTAATGAGGGTAGTAGGACAGATACGCAGTATTTT. As protein: CASNEGSRTDTQYF.

CDR3 sequence: CASSFDRGREQFF. The CDR3 DNA reads as TGTGCCAGCAGCTTCGACAGGGGCCGGGAGCAGTTCTTC. The V and J genes are TRBV11-2 and TRBJ2-1, with 8 bases lining up with TRBD1. The CDR3 spans 13 residues. The V gene's germline CDR1 is SGHAT and CDR2 FQNNGV. Trimming cost V 3 bases and J 10 bases; bases outside gene matches: 5.

The chain joins TRBV2 to TRBJ1-2; 7 bases fit TRBD1. Germline V gene data show CDR1 as SNHLY and CDR2 as FYNNEI. The CDR3 has 13 amino acids. V shed 6 bases, J shed 8 bases, and the junction held 9 bases outside the gene matches. The CDR3 DNA follows: TGTGCCAGCAGCCGTGACAGGGATGACGGCTACACCTTC. Its translation is CASSRDRDDGYTF.

The gene calls are TRBV11-2 and TRBJ1-1; TRBD1 is a possible D gene (5 bases). In germline, CDR1 is SGHAT, CDR2 FQNNGV. The CDR3 has 15 residues. The ends were cut back, 1 base at V and 5 bases at J, with 14 bases in the middle. The CDR3 sequence is CASSLGRTGVTEAFF. The CDR3 DNA follows: TGTGCCAGCAGCTTAGGCAGAACGGGGGTTACTGAAGCTTTCTTT.

This clone was seen a few times. The genes are TRBV19 and TRBJ1-6; D is ambiguous. This CDR3 comprises 13 residues. The germline V gene has CDR1 LNHDA and CDR2 SQIVND (reference sequence). Between the trimmed V and J ends, which lost 6 bases and 0 bases, there was a span of 3 bases. CDR3 in amino acids: CASSRSYNSPLHF. CDR3 bases: TGTGCCAGTAGCCGCTCCTATAATTCACCCCTCCACTTT.

The chain employs TRBV6-5 and TRBJ1-1; D remains unclear. V was pared by 4 bases and J by 4 bases, with 19 bases between. From germline, CDR1 is MNHEY and CDR2 SVGAGI. The CDR3 totals 16 residues. The DNA for the CDR3 is TGTGCCAGCAGTTTACCTCCAGGAGGCTCGGGCACTGAAGCTTTCTTT. It yields the protein CASSLPPGGSGTEAFF.

The V call is TRBV19, the J call TRBJ2-2, with a tentative D call TRBD2 (6 bases). V was cut by 3 bases and J by 4 bases, with 18 bases left in between. Per the germline V gene, CDR1 is LNHDA and CDR2 is SQIVND (reference sequence). This CDR3 spans 17 amino acids. This chain's CDR3 is CASSILSTGASTGELFF. The CDR3 DNA is TGTGCCAGTAGTATTCTGTCAACGGGAGCGAGCACCGGGGAGCTGTTTTTT.

This clone was detected many times. The chain employs TRBV21-1 and TRBJ1-5. TRBV21-1 corresponds to a pseudogene. The CDR3 consists of 14 residues. CDR3 sequence (DNA): TGTGCCAGCAGGAAAGCTTATAGCAATCAGCCCCAGCATTTT. Encoded protein: CASRKAYSNQPQHF.

The CDR3 DNA is TGTGCCTCATACGGACAGGGCGGGGAGACCCAGTACTTC. Translated: CASYGQGGETQYF. The V gene is TRBV7-9, the J gene TRBJ2-5; 8 bases match TRBD1. In germline, CDR1 is SEHNR, CDR2 FQNEAQ (reference sequence). V shed 11 bases and J 5 bases; nucleotides not matched to a gene: 10. The length of the CDR3 is 13 residues.

This clone was seen a few times. The rearrangement uses TRBV18 and TRBJ1-5; D remains unclear. There are 14 residues in the CDR3. V lost 5 bases to trimming and J lost 0 bases, with 8 bases between them. In germline, CDR1 is KGHSH, CDR2 LQKENI. The CDR3: CASSGGYSNQPQHF. The DNA of the CDR3 is TGTGCCAGCTCAGGCGGGTATAGCAATCAGCCCCAGCATTTT.

The chain combines TRBV7-6 with TRBJ2-3; D possibly corresponds to TRBD1 (5 bases). V lost 5 bases to trimming and J lost 4 bases, with 16 bases between them. The V gene's germline CDR1 is SGHVS and CDR2 FNYEAQ. The CDR3 runs to 15 residues. DNA of the CDR3: TGTGCCAGCAGCAGACAGTCGTTTTTCCCAGATACGCAGTATTTT. It is translated as CASSRQSFFPDTQYF.

The V call is TRBV7-6, the J call TRBJ2-7; 7 nucleotides line up with TRBD2. The V gene's germline CDR1 is SGHVS and CDR2 FNYEAQ. The CDR3 has 20 amino acids. V lost 0 bases to trimming and J lost 0 bases; unmatched junction nucleotides: 17. The CDR3 nucleotides are TGTGCCAGCAGCTTAGCGCCCGGTGGAGTGGGAGGGTTGAGCTCCTACGAGCAGTACTTC. It translates to CASSLAPGGVGGLSSYEQYF.

This chain links TRBV15 with TRBJ2-5; D possibly corresponds to TRBD1 (6 bases). Germline CDR1 is LNHNV and CDR2 is YYDKDF (reference sequence). This CDR3 spans 15 amino acids. Trimming removed 7 bases from V and 5 bases from J, with 20 bases in between. The CDR3 DNA follows: TGTGCCACCACTGAGGGCGGTTCAACAGGGGAGACCCAGTACTTC. Amino acids: CATTEGGSTGETQYF.

This clone occurred once. This chain links TRBV2 with TRBJ2-5; TRBD1 might be the D (5 bases). Germline assignment: CDR1 SNHLY and CDR2 FYNNEI. This CDR3 region has 15 residues. Trimming pared 6 bases from V and 5 bases from J, leaving 19 bases between. DNA for the CDR3: TGTGCCAGCAGGGCCGCTTGGACAACCGGGGAGACCCAGTACTTC. Its translation: CASRAAWTTGETQYF. Looking up the rest from reference TRBV2 and TRBJ2-5 gives the full variable domain: EPEVTQTPSHQVTQMGQEVILRCVPISNHLYFYWYRQILGQKVEFLVSFYNNEISEKSEIFDDQFSVERPDGSNFTLKIRSTKLEDSAMYFCASRAAWTTGETQYFGPGTRLLVL.